The rows below give T cell receptor beta chains drawn from one sample of a study of blood T cell repertoires in COVID-19. Data came from immunoSEQ multiplex PCR; TCRdb stores just in-frame clones and leaves some out. The profile shows around 69,000 clones, roughly 79% of them singletons. The specimen sequenced was peripheral blood. All receptors come from a woman between 65 and 79 years old with acute or convalescent COVID-19. Each CDR3 is given with its conserved first and last residue. Clone size is given for some rows only: seen once, a few or many times, or a class if the clone is expanded.

v_gene	abundance	j_gene	CDR3aa
TRBV19	-	TRBJ2-3	CASSIRAGAKDTQYF
TRBV6-6	-	TRBJ1-5	CASSYNRYSNQPQHF
TRBV4-1	-	TRBJ2-3	CASSQDSIAGGPHTDTQYF
TRBV6-5	-	TRBJ2-7	CASKGQLYSYEQYF
TRBV29-1	once	TRBJ2-3	CSAPRLAGGPTDTQYF
TRBV5-1	many	TRBJ2-3	CASRDSSSTDTQYF
TRBV28	-	TRBJ1-5	CASSQGTQPQHF
TRBV29-1	-	TRBJ1-2	CSVEVRGTGASYTF
TRBV6-1	-	TRBJ1-5	CASSEGAGGQPQHF
TRBV19	-	TRBJ1-2	CASRSESARGYTF
TRBV11-2	few	TRBJ2-3	CASSLRSGRERLDTQYF
TRBV19	-	TRBJ2-7	CASSGLAGGPYEQYF
TRBV18	-	TRBJ2-6	CASSHGLAGAGGANVLTF
TRBV7-3	-	TRBJ2-3	CASSSGYDTQYF
TRBV6-1	-	TRBJ2-3	CASGGTSGSLNTQYF
TRBV25-1	-	TRBJ1-4	CASSEIRMEAATNEKLFF
TRBV6-5	once	TRBJ2-7	CASTPRQAGYEQYF
TRBV14	-	TRBJ2-7	CASSLSRGAIWEQYF
TRBV7-2	once	TRBJ1-2	CASSTRGFGYTF
TRBV6-5	-	TRBJ1-1	CASSYRKLRGPTEAFF
TRBV27	-	TRBJ2-1	CASSLGQGLEQFF
TRBV7-9	-	TRBJ2-3	CASSLLGLGEGYF
TRBV19	once	TRBJ1-1	CASRPRQGSSEAFF
TRBV30	-	TRBJ2-3	CAWSRDSDTQYF
TRBV7-9	-	TRBJ2-2	CASSLVRPSVSGELFF
TRBV5-1	-	TRBJ1-6	CASSLVPGTGTYNSPLHF
TRBV6-1	once	TRBJ2-5	CASSDSRVTQETQYF
TRBV5-1	-	TRBJ2-7	CASSFLLAGGGEQYF
TRBV7-9	-	TRBJ1-2	CASSLGRAEDYGYTF
TRBV4-2	-	TRBJ1-2	CASSQDSGINYGYTF
TRBV27	-	TRBJ2-7	CASRRDRDYYEQYF
TRBV5-1	-	TRBJ1-2	CASSLGTVLYGYTF